The T cell receptor beta chain described here comes from a study of CD8 T cells in ankylosing spondylitis. This clonotype was seen repeatedly, ten times or more. As yet, its antigen is unknown. Regarding the study as a whole: Past studies reported some motif variants in reactive arthritis synovial fluid and blood.

TCRdb passed the 5' RACE reads through MiXCR, listing each CDR3 protein once. The sample holds around 140,000 distinct CDR3 sequences, about an eighth seen once. Sequencing used blood, either unsorted or a sorted T cell fraction (not recorded which). This clonotype originated in a female donor with ankylosing spondylitis or in good health (not recorded which).

CDR3 protein: CASTGLAGAYNEQFF. In DNA form, the CDR3 reads TGTGCCAGCACCGGTCTAGCGGGAGCCTACAATGAGCAGTTCTTC. This chain joins TRBV6-1 and TRBJ2-1, with 10 bases matching TRBD2. The ends lost 7 bases at V and 2 bases at J; junction bases unmatched: 5. The germline V gene has CDR1 MNHNS and CDR2 SASEGT. The CDR3 loop spans 15 amino acids.